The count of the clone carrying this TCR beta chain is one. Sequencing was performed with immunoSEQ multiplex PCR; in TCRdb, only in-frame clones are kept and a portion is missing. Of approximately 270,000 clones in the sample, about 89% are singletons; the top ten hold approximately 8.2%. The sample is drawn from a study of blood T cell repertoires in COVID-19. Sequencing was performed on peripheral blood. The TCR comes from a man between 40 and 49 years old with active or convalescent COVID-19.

This CDR3 is CASHASGQGHINYGYTF. CDR3 bases: TGTGCCAGCCACGCATCGGGACAGGGTCACATAAACTATGGCTACACCTTC. V is TRBV2 and J is TRBJ1-2, with 9 bases lining up with TRBD1. Germline V CDR1 and CDR2: SNHLY, FYNNEI. With V trimmed by 8 bases and J by 2 bases, 15 bases remained unmatched. The CDR3 spans 17 residues.